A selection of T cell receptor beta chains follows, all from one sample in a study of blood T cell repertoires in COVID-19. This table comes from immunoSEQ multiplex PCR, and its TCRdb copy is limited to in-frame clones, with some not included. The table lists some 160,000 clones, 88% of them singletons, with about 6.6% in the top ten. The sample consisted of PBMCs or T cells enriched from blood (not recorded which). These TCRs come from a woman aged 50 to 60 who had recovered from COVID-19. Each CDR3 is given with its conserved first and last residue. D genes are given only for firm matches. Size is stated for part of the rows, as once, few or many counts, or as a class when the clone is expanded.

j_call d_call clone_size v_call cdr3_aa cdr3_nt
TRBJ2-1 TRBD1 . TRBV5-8 CASSRGQAGSNEQFF TGTGCCAGCAGCCGGGGACAGGCTGGATCCAATGAGCAGTTCTTC
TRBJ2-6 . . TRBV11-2 CASTRSGANVLTF TGTGCCAGCACCCGCTCTGGGGCCAACGTCCTGACTTTC
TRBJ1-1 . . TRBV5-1 CASSSGTMNTEAFF TGCGCCAGCAGCTCCGGGACTATGAACACTGAAGCTTTCTTT
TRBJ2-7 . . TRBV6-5 CASSRGLDEQYF TGTGCCAGCTCCCGGGGGTTAGACGAGCAGTACTTC
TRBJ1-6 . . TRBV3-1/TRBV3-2 CASSQDRQGHSPLHF TGTGCCAGCAGCCAAGATAGGCAGGGTCATTCACCCCTCCACTTT
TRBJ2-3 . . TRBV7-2 CASSLRSGKTDTQYF TGTGCCAGCAGCTTACGGAGCGGCAAGACAGATACGCAGTATTTT
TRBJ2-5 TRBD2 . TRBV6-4 CASSVASGAETQYF TGTGCCAGCAGTGTGGCTAGCGGGGCCGAGACCCAGTACTTC
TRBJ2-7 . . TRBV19 CASSKSARDSYEQYF TGTGCCAGTAGTAAATCAGCCAGGGACTCCTACGAGCAGTACTTC
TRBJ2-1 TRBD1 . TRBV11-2 CASSLFQGVPSNEQFF TGTGCCAGCAGCCTTTTCCAGGGGGTCCCCTCGAATGAGCAGTTCTTC
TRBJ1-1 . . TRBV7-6 CASSPRGGNTEAFF TGTGCCAGCAGCCCAAGGGGAGGGAACACTGAAGCTTTCTTT
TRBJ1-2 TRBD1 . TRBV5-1 CASSPIRDRDWGYTF TGCGCCAGCAGCCCGATCCGGGACAGGGATTGGGGCTACACCTTC
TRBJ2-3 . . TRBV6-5 CASSYLSGLSDTQYF TGTGCCAGCAGTTACTTGTCGGGACTTTCAGATACGCAGTATTTT
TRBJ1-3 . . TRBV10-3 CAIGPDSSGNTIYF TGTGCCATCGGGCCGGACAGCTCTGGAAACACCATATATTTT
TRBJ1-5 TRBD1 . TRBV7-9 CASSSTGGAGNQPQHF TGTGCCAGCAGCTCGACAGGGGGCGCCGGCAATCAGCCCCAGCATTTT
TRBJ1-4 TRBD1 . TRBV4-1 CASSRETGNFEKLFF TGCGCCAGCAGCCGAGAGACAGGGAACTTTGAAAAACTGTTTTTT
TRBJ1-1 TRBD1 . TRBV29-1 CSVHPQGALMGTEAFF TGCAGCGTACACCCACAGGGGGCCCTAATGGGCACTGAAGCTTTCTTT
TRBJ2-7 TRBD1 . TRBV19 CASSLRDRERTEQYF TGTGCCAGTAGTCTCCGGGACAGGGAAAGAACCGAGCAGTACTTC
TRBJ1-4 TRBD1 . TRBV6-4 CASSEHPGQGYEKLFF TGTGCCAGCAGTGAACATCCGGGACAGGGATATGAAAAACTGTTTTTT
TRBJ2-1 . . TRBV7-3 CASSLTTGEQFF TGTGCCAGCAGCTTAACGACAGGTGAGCAGTTCTTC
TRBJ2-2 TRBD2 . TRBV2 CASSGTSGWTGELFF TGTGCCAGTAGCGGGACTAGCGGGTGGACCGGGGAGCTGTTTTTT
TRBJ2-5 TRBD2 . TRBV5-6 CASSSRGSGGMETQYF TGTGCCAGCAGCTCCCGGGGTAGCGGGGGTATGGAGACCCAGTACTTC
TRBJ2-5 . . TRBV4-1 CASSQVILATETQYF TGCGCCAGCAGCCAAGTGATACTAGCTACAGAGACCCAGTACTTC
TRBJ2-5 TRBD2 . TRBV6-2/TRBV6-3 CASNPSGGMQETQYF TGTGCCAGCAACCCTTCCGGGGGGATGCAAGAGACCCAGTACTTC
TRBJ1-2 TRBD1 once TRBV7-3 CASSPTGAGGYTF TGTGCCAGCAGCCCGACAGGGGCGGGTGGCTACACCTTC
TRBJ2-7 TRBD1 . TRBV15 CATSRVGVGQGEVKQYF TGTGCCACCAGCAGAGTAGGTGTGGGACAGGGGGAGGTCAAGCAGTACTTC
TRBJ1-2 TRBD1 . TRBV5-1 CASSLRDRGLSHGYTF TGCGCCAGCAGCTTGAGGGACAGGGGGCTCTCACATGGCTACACCTTC
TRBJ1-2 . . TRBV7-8 CASRGGVGYGYTF TGTGCCAGCCGAGGAGGGGTGGGCTATGGCTACACCTTC
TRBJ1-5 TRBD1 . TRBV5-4 CASSQGAGNQPQHF TGTGCCAGCAGCCAGGGGGCGGGCAATCAGCCCCAGCATTTT
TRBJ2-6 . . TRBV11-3 CASSLEAQANSGANVLTF TGTGCCAGCAGCTTAGAGGCCCAGGCAAACTCTGGGGCCAACGTCCTGACTTTC
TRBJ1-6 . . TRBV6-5 CASRGGPVSPLHF TGTGCCAGCCGGGGGGGTCCCGTTTCACCCCTCCACTTT
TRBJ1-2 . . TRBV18 CASSPQRESGGYTF TGTGCCAGCTCACCACAGAGGGAGTCGGGCGGCTACACCTTC
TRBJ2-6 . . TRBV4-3 CASSQEAGTGANVLTF TGCGCCAGCAGCCAAGAGGCAGGGACTGGGGCCAACGTCCTGACTTTC
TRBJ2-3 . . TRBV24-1 CATSDAQGPDTQYF TGTGCCACCAGTGATGCTCAGGGTCCGGATACGCAGTATTTT
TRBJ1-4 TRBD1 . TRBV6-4 CASSEWTGPNEKLFF TGTGCCAGCAGTGAGTGGACAGGCCCTAATGAAAAACTGTTTTTT
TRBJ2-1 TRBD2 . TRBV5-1 CASSLGLAGYNEQFF TGCGCCAGCAGCTTAGGGCTAGCGGGCTACAATGAGCAGTTCTTC